One sample yielded the 14 T cell receptor beta chains listed below, sequenced in a study of blood T cell repertoires in COVID-19. Sequenced by immunoSEQ multiplex PCR; TCRdb stores in-frame clones only, minus some. The repertoire has around 270,000 clones, around 90% of them found once; the top ten carry over 4%. The specimen sequenced was peripheral blood. All receptors come from an older woman with COVID-19, enrolled during active disease.

This clone was observed many times. Here the CDR3 reads CASSQGRGLSYEQYF. The CDR3, as DNA: TGCGCCAGCAGCCAAGGCAGGGGCCTCTCCTACGAGCAGTACTTC. The rearrangement uses TRBV4-1 and TRBJ2-7; D might be TRBD1 (6 bases). V lost 1 base to trimming and J lost 0 bases, with 10 bases between them. Germline V lookup: CDR1 MGHRA, CDR2 YSYEKL. This CDR3 has 15 amino acids.

The gene calls are TRBV5-5 and TRBJ1-2, with D tentatively TRBD1 (5 bases). The CDR3 has 15 amino acids. Germline V gives CDR1 SGHKS, CDR2 YYEKEE (reference sequence). V gave up 0 bases and J gave up 6 bases, with 15 bases separating them. The CDR3 sequence is CASSLEGEWEDGYTF. The DNA for the CDR3 is TGTGCCAGCAGCTTGGAAGGGGAATGGGAGGATGGCTACACCTTC.

There are a few counts of this clone. The chain carries TRBV6-9 and TRBJ1-2, with 8 bases that match TRBD1. Germline CDR1 is MNHGY and CDR2 is SVAAGI. This CDR3 comprises 17 residues. V dropped 0 bases and J dropped 10; count of bases not matched to a gene: 16. CDR3 coding DNA: TGTGCCAGCAGTTATTCTAACCTGGGGCAGGGGGCCTCGATCTACACCTTC. It codes for CASSYSNLGQGASIYTF.

V is TRBV28 and J is TRBJ2-5; D is possibly TRBD1 (6 bases). Trimming took off 3 bases at V and 6 bases at J, with 14 bases between the two ends. CDR3 length equals 14 residues. The V gene's germline CDR1 is MDHEN and CDR2 SYDVKM. The CDR3 reads CASSLLGAQQTQYF. CDR3 bases: TGTGCCAGCAGTTTGTTGGGGGCGCAACAGACCCAGTACTTC.

The chain employs TRBV9 and TRBJ2-2, with D perhaps TRBD1 (6 bases). Trimming took 0 bases from V and 5 from J, leaving 11 bases between them. This CDR3 spans 15 amino acids. Germline loops: CDR1 SGDLS, CDR2 YYNGEE. In DNA form, the CDR3 reads TGTGCCAGCAGCGTAGAAGCAGGGGTTACCGGGGAGCTGTTTTTT. Amino acids: CASSVEAGVTGELFF.

The chain joins TRBV5-1 to TRBJ1-5; TRBD1 agrees at 9 bases. CDR3 length: 15 amino acids. With 3 bases clipped from V and 3 bases from J, the junction kept 4 bases outside the gene matches. The germline V gene has CDR1 SGHRS and CDR2 YFSETQ. The CDR3 loop reads CASSSGTGNNQPQHF. CDR3 nucleotides: TGCGCCAGCAGCTCGGGGACAGGGAACAATCAGCCCCAGCATTTT.

V gene TRBV11-2 combines with J gene TRBJ2-1; 9 bases line up with TRBD1. Per the germline V gene, CDR1 is SGHAT and CDR2 is FQNNGV. V lost 5 bases to trimming and J lost 8 bases; unmatched junction nucleotides: 16. CDR3 length: 17 amino acids. CDR3 nucleotides: TGTGCCAGCAGCGCAGGACAGGGGTCCCCTCTTGCCGATGAGCAGTTCTTC. Translating gives CASSAGQGSPLADEQFF.

This clone was picked up one time. The rearrangement joins TRBV3-1 (or the pseudogene TRBV3-2) to TRBJ2-3; 11 bases are a match to TRBD2. V trimming: 1 base; J trimming: 2 bases; junction bases outside the gene matches: 2. The CDR3 has 16 residues. CDR1 LGHDT and CDR2 YNNKEL come from the germline V gene (reference sequence). CDR3 sequence (DNA): TGTGCCAGCAGCCAAGGGGGACTAGCGGTCACAGATACGCAGTATTTT. Its translation: CASSQGGLAVTDTQYF.

CDR3 nucleotide sequence: TGTGCCAGCAGCTCTAGGAATCCCGTGCCGGGACAGCTAAATTCACCCCTCCACTTT. Protein product: CASSSRNPVPGQLNSPLHF. V is TRBV7-8 and J is TRBJ1-6; the match to TRBD1 covers 7 bases. The junction had 19 bases not matched to a gene; V was cut back by 4 bases and J by 7 bases. The CDR3 length is 19 residues. Germline V CDR1 and CDR2: SGHVS, FQNEAQ.

The chain combines TRBV18 with TRBJ1-1; TRBD1 aligns across 7 bases. With 2 bases clipped from V and 5 bases from J, the junction kept 8 bases outside the gene matches. Per germline, CDR1 KGHSH and CDR2 LQKENI. The CDR3 covers 15 residues. The chain's CDR3 is CASSPDRGRGTEAFF. CDR3 DNA sequence: TGTGCCAGCTCACCAGATAGGGGGCGTGGGACTGAAGCTTTCTTT.

The J gene is TRBJ2-1, the V gene TRBV5-4; 9 bases fit TRBD2. The V and J ends lost 0 bases and 8 bases, in that order; junction bases with no gene match: 6. This CDR3 has 15 amino acids. Germline loops: CDR1 SGHNT, CDR2 YYREEE (reference sequence). CDR3 in amino acids: CASSLVGTSPHEQFF. Here the CDR3 DNA reads TGTGCCAGCAGCTTGGTCGGGACTAGCCCCCATGAGCAGTTCTTC.

V is TRBV28 and J is TRBJ1-5; TRBD1 aligns across 8 bases. The V gene's germline CDR1 is MDHEN and CDR2 SYDVKM. There are 16 residues in the CDR3. After removal of 6 bases from V and 2 bases from J, the junction contained 9 bases not matched to a gene. The CDR3 sequence: CASSPTLGQGNQPQHF. Written as DNA, the CDR3 is TGTGCCAGCAGCCCTACTCTGGGACAGGGCAATCAGCCCCAGCATTTT.

The sample holds one count of this clone. The chain employs TRBV28 and TRBJ1-5; 9 bases are a match to TRBD1. Germline-derived CDR1 and CDR2 are MDHEN and SYDVKM. The CDR3 runs to 15 residues. The ends lost 6 bases at V and 6 bases at J; junction bases unmatched: 9. CDR3 in amino acids: CASSSGTGLIQPQHF. The CDR3 DNA reads as TGTGCCAGCAGCTCTGGGACAGGGTTAATTCAGCCCCAGCATTTT. Based on the CDR3 plus reference TRBV28 and TRBJ1-5, the full variable domain is DVKVTQSSRYLVKRTGEKVFLECVQDMDHENMFWYRQDPGLGLRLIYFSYDVKMKEKGDIPEGYSVSREKKERFSLILESASTNQTSMYLCASSSGTGLIQPQHFGDGTRLSIL.

The chain couples TRBV5-5 to TRBJ2-7, with 7 bases fitting TRBD1. The CDR3 is 14 residues long. Germline V gene data show CDR1 as SGHKS and CDR2 as YYEKEE (reference sequence). V dropped 4 bases and J dropped 7; count of bases not matched to a gene: 11. Here the CDR3 DNA reads TGTGCCAGCAGCGCCTACACAGGGGCCGGGGAGCAGTACTTC. Its translation: CASSAYTGAGEQYF. Supplemented by reference TRBV5-5 and TRBJ2-7, the full variable domain reads DAGVTQSPTHLIKTRGQQVTLRCSPISGHKSVSWYQQVLGQGPQFIFQYYEKEERGRGNFPDRFSARQFPNYSSELNVNALLLGDSALYLCASSAYTGAGEQYFGPGTRLTVT.